These 20 T cell receptor beta chains originate from one sample sequenced in a study of shared clonotypes between healthy human individuals. Produced via immunoSEQ multiplex PCR; TCRdb's table is partial and in-frame only. Of 2,500,000 or so clones listed, under 95% are singletons. Input material: naive CD4+ T cells from PBMCs. Subset indicated: CD45RA+ positively selected. The origin of the receptors is a man between 18 and 29 years old in good health. Some clones in this sample may be carry-over from other donors' samples.

About this clone itself: Other DNA variants within this sample encode the same CDR3. CDR3 nucleotide sequence: TGTGCCAGCAGTTTGGGGGGGGGCGGTCAGCCCCAGCATTTT. It yields the protein CASSLGGGGQPQHF. The chain is built from TRBV28 and TRBJ1-5, with D possibly being TRBD1 (6 bases). This CDR3 is 14 amino acids long. Germline CDR1 and CDR2: MDHEN and SYDVKM. V was trimmed by 3 bases and J by 6 bases, leaving 12 bases between them. Variable domain in full (rest from reference TRBV28 and TRBJ1-5): DVKVTQSSRYLVKRTGEKVFLECVQDMDHENMFWYRQDPGLGLRLIYFSYDVKMKEKGDIPEGYSVSREKKERFSLILESASTNQTSMYLCASSLGGGGQPQHFGDGTRLSIL.

This clone appeared a single time. The same CDR3 also results from other DNA sequences found in this sample. The chain links TRBV19 to TRBJ2-3; D possibly corresponds to TRBD1 (5 bases). Between the trimmed V and J ends, which lost 3 bases and 0 bases, there was a span of 7 bases. Germline V gene lookup returns CDR1 LNHDA and CDR2 SQIVND (reference sequence). There are 14 residues in the CDR3. In nucleotides, the CDR3 is TGTGCCAGTAGTATCCAGGGAAGCACAGATACGCAGTATTTT. This translates into CASSIQGSTDTQYF.

The J gene is TRBJ1-5, the V gene TRBV2; D is undetermined. Trimming removed 8 bases from V and 7 bases from J, with 15 bases in between. Germline CDR1 and CDR2: SNHLY and FYNNEI. This CDR3 spans 13 amino acids. CDR3: CASQDVPRQPQHF. The CDR3 DNA reads as TGTGCCAGCCAGGACGTGCCGAGACAGCCCCAGCATTTT.

The rearrangement links TRBV9 to TRBJ2-7; the match to TRBD2 covers 8 bases. Germline CDR1 is SGDLS and CDR2 is YYNGEE. V was clipped by 3 bases and J by 7 bases; unmatched bases: 9. This CDR3 contains 14 residues. Written as DNA, the CDR3 is TGTGCCAGCAGCGCCTCCGGGACTAGGGGGGAGCAGTACTTC. It encodes CASSASGTRGEQYF.

The chain links TRBV4-3 to TRBJ1-3; maybe TRBD1 (5 bases). V was pared by 2 bases and J by 5 bases, with 16 bases between. The CDR3 has 16 residues. Germline CDR1 is LGHNA and CDR2 is YSLEER. The CDR3 nucleotides read TGCGCCAGCAGCCAATCGGACAATCCTGGTAGAAACACCATATATTTT. It specifies CASSQSDNPGRNTIYF.

The chain employs TRBV11-2 and TRBJ1-5; possible D gene TRBD1, 5 bases. Trimming cost V 0 bases and J 0 bases, with 12 bases left between them. The germline V gene encodes CDR1 SGHAT and CDR2 FQNNGV. This CDR3 has 17 amino acids. Here the CDR3 reads CASSLDLGEYSNQPQHF. In DNA form, the CDR3 reads TGTGCCAGCAGCTTAGATCTAGGGGAGTATAGCAATCAGCCCCAGCATTTT.

V is TRBV9 and J is TRBJ2-6; the D is unclear. Germline CDR1 and CDR2: SGDLS and YYNGEE. With 0 bases removed from V and 1 base from J, the gap between germline ends came to 11 bases. This CDR3 has 17 residues. CDR3 coding DNA: TGTGCCAGCAGCGTAGCGGTGTCCGGGTCTGGGGCCAACGTCCTGACTTTC. It yields the protein CASSVAVSGSGANVLTF.

This chain joins TRBV5-1 and TRBJ2-6, with D hard to call. Germline V gene lookup returns CDR1 SGHRS and CDR2 YFSETQ. Between the trimmed V and J ends, which lost 0 bases and 3 bases, there was a span of 4 bases. This CDR3 comprises 14 residues. The CDR3 is CASSLEVGANVLTF. The CDR3 DNA sequence: TGCGCCAGCAGCTTGGAGGTTGGGGCCAACGTCCTGACTTTC.

The CDR3 loop is CASSWPGSGRGANEQFF. Here the CDR3 DNA reads TGTGCCAGCAGCTGGCCGGGGAGCGGGAGAGGTGCGAATGAGCAGTTCTTC. V and J are TRBV5-4 and TRBJ2-1; 8 bases are a match to TRBD2. The V segment lost 3 bases and the J segment 7 bases; nucleotides outside the gene matches: 15. This CDR3 spans 17 amino acids. CDR1 and CDR2 (germline): SGHNT, YYREEE (reference sequence).

The rearrangement links TRBV5-1 to TRBJ2-5; perhaps TRBD1 as D (6 bases). There are 16 residues in the CDR3. V lost 0 bases and J lost 5, with 17 bases in between. CDR1 and CDR2 from the germline V gene are SGHRS and YFSETQ. The DNA for the CDR3 is TGCGCCAGCAGCTTGGGCATTAGGACAGAGAAGGAGACCCAGTACTTC. Its translation: CASSLGIRTEKETQYF. Full variable domain (rest looked up from reference TRBV5-1 and TRBJ2-5): KAGVTQTPRYLIKTRGQQVTLSCSPISGHRSVSWYQQTPGQGLQFLFEYFSETQRNKGNFPGRFSGRQFSNSRSEMNVSTLELGDSALYLCASSLGIRTEKETQYFGPGTRLLVL.

The rearrangement links TRBV5-1 to TRBJ2-1; D tentatively fits TRBD1 or TRBD2 (5 bases each). V lost 3 bases and J lost 0, with 7 bases in between. Germline-derived CDR1 and CDR2 are SGHRS and YFSETQ. The length of the CDR3 is 14 residues. The CDR3 region is CASSWGSSYNEQFF. CDR3 DNA sequence: TGCGCCAGCAGCTGGGGGAGCTCCTACAATGAGCAGTTCTTC.

The genes are TRBV18 and TRBJ2-7; 9 bases match TRBD1. This CDR3 is built from 18 residues. Germline lookup yields CDR1 KGHSH and CDR2 LQKENI. Trimming removed 0 bases from V and 0 bases from J; junction bases left unmatched: 9. This chain's CDR3 is CASSPPGQGLGSSYEQYF. The CDR3 nucleotides are TGTGCCAGCTCACCACCGGGACAGGGTTTGGGGAGCTCCTACGAGCAGTACTTC.

This sequence joins TRBV30 and TRBJ2-7; 7 bases map to TRBD1. The CDR3 totals 14 residues. Germline CDR1 and CDR2: GTSNPN and SVGIG (reference sequence). With V trimmed by 4 bases and J by 2 bases, 8 bases remained unmatched. The CDR3 spells CAWTKKGQTYEQYF. The CDR3 bases are TGTGCCTGGACCAAGAAGGGACAGACCTACGAGCAGTACTTC.

The V call is TRBV28, the J call TRBJ2-2; possible D gene TRBD2, 7 bases. The CDR3 is made up of 16 amino acids. Germline CDR1 MDHEN, CDR2 SYDVKM. V gave up 2 bases and J gave up 3 bases, with 13 bases separating them. CDR3 loop: CASSLGGAPDTGELFF. CDR3 nucleotides: TGTGCCAGCAGTTTAGGGGGGGCGCCGGACACCGGGGAGCTGTTTTTT.

Concerning this clone itself: One junction end does not reproduce the germline sequence, and a read error may be involved. The J gene is TRBJ2-7, the V gene TRBV7-2, with D maybe TRBD2 (6 bases). The CDR3 has 13 residues. Germline V gives CDR1 SGHTA, CDR2 FQGNSA. The CDR3 DNA reads TGTGCCAGCAGGTTAGCGGCTTTCTACGAGCAGTACTTC. This codes for CASRLAAFYEQYF.

V gene TRBV9 combines with J gene TRBJ2-2; D might be TRBD2 (5 bases). Germline CDR1 SGDLS, CDR2 YYNGEE. This CDR3 spans 16 amino acids. Trimming left V 0 bases short and J 4 bases short, with 13 bases between. The CDR3, as DNA: TGTGCCAGCAGCGTAGGGATCGGACTTCCCACCGGGGAGCTGTTTTTT. Encoded protein: CASSVGIGLPTGELFF.

This chain connects TRBV20-1 to TRBJ1-2; TRBD1 might be the D (6 bases). CDR1 DFQATT and CDR2 SNEGSKA come from the germline V gene (reference sequence). Trimming pared 6 bases from V and 6 bases from J, leaving 11 bases between. CDR3 length: 11 amino acids. The CDR3 DNA reads TGCAGTGCCAGCGACAGGAATGGCTACACCTTC. This encodes CSASDRNGYTF.

This chain links TRBV2 with TRBJ1-1, with a tentative D call TRBD1 (6 bases). The CDR3 has 14 residues. CDR1 and CDR2 from the germline V gene are SNHLY and FYNNEI. The V end was cut by 6 bases, the J end by 2 bases, with 13 bases between. CDR3 region: CASRATGYNTEAFF. The CDR3 bases are TGTGCCAGCAGGGCGACAGGTTACAACACTGAAGCTTTCTTT.

V usage is TRBV5-1 and J usage is TRBJ2-1; the D gene is possibly TRBD2 (6 bases). CDR1 is SGHRS, CDR2 YFSETQ, per germline. The CDR3 extends over 17 amino acids. V dropped 3 bases and J dropped 3 bases, with 19 bases sitting between them. In nucleotides, the CDR3 is TGCGCCAGCAGCTCGGGTAGCGGAGCCCCCGGCTACAATGAGCAGTTCTTC. Translated, it gives CASSSGSGAPGYNEQFF.

V is TRBV28 and J is TRBJ1-1; D possibly corresponds to TRBD1 (5 bases). This CDR3 contains 13 residues. Germline V gene sequence: CDR1 MDHEN, CDR2 SYDVKM. Trimming removed 6 bases from V and 10 bases from J, with 18 bases in between. The DNA for the CDR3 is TGTGCCAGCAGCCTCAGGGCAGGGAGCGGAGCTTTCTTT. This encodes CASSLRAGSGAFF.